The TCR beta chain under discussion was sequenced for a study of blood T cell repertoires in COVID-19. Study-wide background: From the United States, Italy and Spain came samples of acute and convalescent COVID-19. PBMCs, B-cell-depleted T cells, or T cells provided the cDNA or gDNA that made up the material.

This clone occurred once. At the DNA level, this CDR3 is encoded by other sequences in the same sample as well. Germline V gives CDR1 MDHEN, CDR2 SYDVKM. J was trimmed by 1 base and V by 6 bases; bases with no gene match: 3. The CDR3 runs to 15 residues. Per the original methods: Estimated nucleated cell counts came from reference gene primer amplification. This table comes from immunoSEQ multiplex PCR, and its TCRdb copy is limited to in-frame clones, with some not included. The V and J calls and clone size are taken from that table; D and trimming were inferred from the DNA. This table holds approximately 100,000 clones, around nine tenths found once.

The chain employs TRBV28 and TRBJ2-7; 13 bases line up with TRBD2. This clonotype was obtained from a man aged 70-80 years with acute or convalescent COVID-19. Sequences were obtained from peripheral blood. The CDR3 protein is CASSRTSGGSYEQYF. CDR3 DNA sequence: TGTGCCAGCAGCAGGACTAGCGGGGGATCCTACGAGCAGTACTTC. The variable domain in full, with the rest retrieved from reference TRBV28 and TRBJ2-7, is DVKVTQSSRYLVKRTGEKVFLECVQDMDHENMFWYRQDPGLGLRLIYFSYDVKMKEKGDIPEGYSVSREKKERFSLILESASTNQTSMYLCASSRTSGGSYEQYFGPGTRLTVT.